The 13 T cell receptor beta chains below all came from one sample that was sequenced in a study of cytomegalovirus exposure and HLA in healthy donors. With 60 Vbeta and 13 Jbeta primers, the PCR was carried out. Generated by immunoSEQ multiplex PCR, the TCRdb table keeps only in-frame clones and is missing some. This table has about 160,000 clones, about 80% appearing once. Sequences were obtained from PBMCs. The receptors stem from a man aged 25-40 years in good health and CMV-seronegative.

The genes are TRBV7-6 and TRBJ2-7; TRBD2 might be the D (5 bases). V shed 0 bases and J shed 0 bases, with 9 bases lying between them. Germline CDR1 SGHVS, CDR2 FNYEAQ. The CDR3 totals 15 residues. The CDR3 nucleotides read TGTGCCAGCAGCTTAGCCGGGATGAGCTCCTACGAGCAGTACTTC. Its translation: CASSLAGMSSYEQYF.

Only one count was recorded for this clone. This rearrangement joins TRBV6-5 to TRBJ2-5; 11 nucleotides match TRBD2. V trimming: 8 bases; J trimming: 5 bases; junction bases outside the gene matches: 10. The germline V gene encodes CDR1 MNHEY and CDR2 SVGAGI. The CDR3 totals 15 residues. The CDR3 spells CASGGLAGGGETQYF. The CDR3 DNA sequence: TGTGCCAGCGGAGGGCTAGCGGGAGGTGGGGAGACCCAGTACTTC.

V is TRBV28 and J is TRBJ1-5, with TRBD1 matching over 7 bases. The CDR3 contains 15 residues. Losses at the gene ends were 2 bases for V and 4 bases for J; bases not matched to a gene: 5. Per germline, CDR1 MDHEN and CDR2 SYDVKM. The CDR3 loop reads CASSLRQGGNQPQHF. CDR3 sequence (DNA): TGTGCCAGCAGTTTACGACAGGGAGGTAATCAGCCCCAGCATTTT.

The table lists this clone with a few counts. This chain connects TRBV6-6 to TRBJ2-6, with 8 bases aligning to TRBD1. The junction had 9 bases not matched to a gene; V was cut back by 8 bases and J by 3 bases. This CDR3 is 16 amino acids long. Germline values: CDR1 MNHNY, CDR2 SVGAGI (reference sequence). The CDR3 DNA sequence: TGTGCCAGCTCCGGACAGGGTGAAGGTGGGGCCAACGTCCTGACTTTC. The encoded protein is CASSGQGEGGANVLTF.

The rearrangement links TRBV7-2 to TRBJ2-2; 16 positions agree with TRBD2. Germline V lookup: CDR1 SGHTA, CDR2 FQGNSA. The CDR3 runs to 19 residues. V dropped 4 bases and J dropped 4; count of bases not matched to a gene: 9. This CDR3 is CASSSTTGLAGGSTGELFF. In DNA, the CDR3 is TGTGCCAGCAGCTCCACCACGGGACTAGCGGGAGGGAGCACCGGGGAGCTGTTTTTT. Filled out from reference TRBV7-2 and TRBJ2-2, the complete variable domain reads GAGVSQSPSNKVTEKGKDVELRCDPISGHTALYWYRQSLGQGLEFLIYFQGNSAPDKSGLPSDRFSAERTGGSVSTLTIQRTQQEDSAVYLCASSSTTGLAGGSTGELFFGEGSRLTVL.

About this clone itself: At the DNA level, this CDR3 is encoded by other sequences in the same sample as well. This chain joins TRBV11-2 and TRBJ2-7, with unresolved D. The V and J ends lost 1 base and 0 bases respectively, with 7 bases between them. The CDR3 loop spans 14 amino acids. CDR1 is SGHAT and CDR2 is FQNNGV in the germline V gene. CDR3 sequence reads: CASSLAGSSYEQYF. As DNA, the CDR3 is TGTGCCAGCAGCTTAGCCGGGTCCTCCTACGAGCAGTACTTC.

The chain recombines TRBV5-1 with TRBJ1-5, with no clear D. Per germline, CDR1 SGHRS and CDR2 YFSETQ. Deletions cut 0 bases from V and 1 base from J, with 17 bases between. The CDR3 totals 18 residues. The CDR3 region is CASSLEVSGRGSNQPQHF. In DNA, the CDR3 is TGCGCCAGCAGCTTGGAGGTTTCGGGCCGGGGAAGCAATCAGCCCCAGCATTTT.

The CDR3 nucleotides read TGTGCCAGCAGTCCGAGTGCGGCGAACACTGAAGCTTTCTTT. Protein sequence: CASSPSAANTEAFF. The genes are TRBV7-3 and TRBJ1-1; unclear D gene. Per germline, CDR1 SGHTA and CDR2 FQGTGA. The CDR3 totals 14 residues. V lost 6 bases, J lost 1 base, and 12 bases lay in between.

The chain links TRBV30 to TRBJ2-2; D gene ambiguous. The CDR3 is 13 residues long. Per the germline V gene, CDR1 is GTSNPN and CDR2 is SVGIG (reference sequence). V gave up 2 bases and J gave up 3 bases, with 7 bases separating them. The CDR3 region is CAWSPPYTGELFF. The CDR3 DNA is TGTGCCTGGAGTCCTCCTTACACCGGGGAGCTGTTTTTT. Together with reference TRBV30 and TRBJ2-2, the CDR3 gives the full variable domain: SQTIHQWPATLVQPVGSPLSLECTVEGTSNPNLYWYRQAAGRGLQLLFYSVGIGQISSEVPQNLSASRPQDRQFILSSKKLLLSDSGFYLCAWSPPYTGELFFGEGSRLTVL.

The V gene is TRBV10-3, the J gene TRBJ2-7; 7 nucleotides agree with TRBD1. The CDR3 spans 13 residues. V trimming: 7 bases; J trimming: 2 bases; junction bases outside the gene matches: 5. Per the germline V gene, CDR1 is ENHRY and CDR2 is SYGVKD. The CDR3 region has the DNA TGTGCCATCATGCGGCAGGGGGCCTACGAGCAGTACTTC. Protein product: CAIMRQGAYEQYF.

V gene TRBV7-6 combines with J gene TRBJ2-2, with TRBD1 identical over 11 bases. J lost 0 bases, V lost 5 bases, and 8 bases had no gene match. Germline V CDR1 and CDR2: SGHVS, FNYEAQ. The CDR3 loop spans 18 amino acids. In DNA, the CDR3 is TGTGCCAGCAGCCTCCTACCGGGACAGGGGGCGAACACCGGGGAGCTGTTTTTT. It encodes CASSLLPGQGANTGELFF.

The genes are TRBV2 and TRBJ1-5; D ambiguous. The CDR3 loop spans 15 amino acids. Germline V gives CDR1 SNHLY, CDR2 FYNNEI. V lost 3 bases and J 2 bases, leaving 11 bases between the germline ends. The CDR3 DNA sequence: TGTGCCAGCAGTGATTTGTTGTCGGGCAATCAGCCCCAGCATTTT. It yields the protein CASSDLLSGNQPQHF.

This chain joins TRBV7-9 and TRBJ2-5; 9 bases are a match to TRBD2. V dropped 5 bases and J dropped 2; count of bases not matched to a gene: 9. Germline CDR1 reads SEHNR; CDR2 reads FQNEAQ (reference sequence). The CDR3 runs 16 residues. CDR3 protein: CASSRRPTSGQETQYF. In DNA form, the CDR3 reads TGTGCCAGCAGCCGAAGACCGACTAGCGGACAAGAGACCCAGTACTTC.